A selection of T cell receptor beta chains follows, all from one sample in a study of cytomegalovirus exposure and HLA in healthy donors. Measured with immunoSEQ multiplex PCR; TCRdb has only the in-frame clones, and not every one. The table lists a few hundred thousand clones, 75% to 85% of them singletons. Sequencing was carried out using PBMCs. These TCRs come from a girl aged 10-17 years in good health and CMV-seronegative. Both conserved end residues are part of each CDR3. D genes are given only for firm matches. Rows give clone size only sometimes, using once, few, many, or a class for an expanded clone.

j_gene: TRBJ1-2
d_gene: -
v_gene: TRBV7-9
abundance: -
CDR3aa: CASSQDSGYTF
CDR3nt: TGTGCCAGCAGCCAAGACTCTGGCTACACCTTC

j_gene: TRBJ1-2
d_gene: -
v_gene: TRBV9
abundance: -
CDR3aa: CASSDHRDAYTF
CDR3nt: TGTGCCAGCAGTGACCACAGGGATGCCTACACCTTC

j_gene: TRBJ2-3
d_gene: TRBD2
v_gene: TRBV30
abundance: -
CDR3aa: CAWSVRSGRASAQYF
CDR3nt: TGTGCCTGGAGTGTACGTAGCGGGAGGGCCTCTGCACAGTATTTT

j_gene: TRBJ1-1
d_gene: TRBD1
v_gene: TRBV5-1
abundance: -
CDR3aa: CASSLNLRGRTNTEAFF
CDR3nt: TGCGCCAGCAGCTTGAATTTAAGGGGGCGGACGAACACTGAAGCTTTCTTT

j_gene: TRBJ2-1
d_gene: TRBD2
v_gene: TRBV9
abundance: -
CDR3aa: CASSTTPGGSSYNEQFF
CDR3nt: TGTGCCAGCAGCACCACCCCGGGGGGGAGCTCCTACAATGAGCAGTTCTTC

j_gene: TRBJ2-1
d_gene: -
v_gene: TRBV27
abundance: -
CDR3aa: CASSSRGLVGNEQFF
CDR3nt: TGTGCCAGCAGCTCTCGGGGGTTGGTGGGCAATGAGCAGTTCTTC

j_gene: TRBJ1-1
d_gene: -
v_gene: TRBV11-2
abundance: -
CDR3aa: CASSLDRRNRNEAFF
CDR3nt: TGTGCCAGCAGCTTAGATCGGCGGAACAGGAATGAAGCTTTCTTT

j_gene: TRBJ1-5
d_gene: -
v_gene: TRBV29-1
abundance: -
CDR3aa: CSVRGGSNQPQHF
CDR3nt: TGCAGCGTCAGGGGTGGAAGCAATCAGCCCCAGCATTTT

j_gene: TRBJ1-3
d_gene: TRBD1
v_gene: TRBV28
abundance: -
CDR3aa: CASRPTLGGYSGNTIYF
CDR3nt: TGTGCCAGCAGACCTACGTTAGGGGGCTACTCTGGAAACACCATATATTTT

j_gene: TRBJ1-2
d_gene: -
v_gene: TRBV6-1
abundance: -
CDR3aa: CASTRGGDDYGYTF
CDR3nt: TGTGCCAGCACGCGGGGGGGGGATGACTATGGCTACACCTTC

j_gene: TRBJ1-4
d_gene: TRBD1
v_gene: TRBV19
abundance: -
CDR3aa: CASSTQRGTGAEKLFF
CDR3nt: TGTGCCAGTAGTACCCAACGCGGGACAGGGGCAGAAAAACTGTTTTTT

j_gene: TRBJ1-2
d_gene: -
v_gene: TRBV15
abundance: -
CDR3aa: CATSRDQWTGYTF
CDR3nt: TGTGCCACCAGCAGAGATCAATGGACGGGGTACACCTTC

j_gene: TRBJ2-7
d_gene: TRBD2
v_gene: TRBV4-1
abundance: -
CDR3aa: CASSQRVERESYEQYF
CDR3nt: TGCGCCAGCAGCCAACGGGTTGAGCGGGAGTCCTACGAGCAGTACTTC

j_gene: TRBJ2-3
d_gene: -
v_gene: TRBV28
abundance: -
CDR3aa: CASRALEVWDTQYF
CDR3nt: TGTGCCAGCAGGGCACTAGAGGTTTGGGATACGCAGTATTTT

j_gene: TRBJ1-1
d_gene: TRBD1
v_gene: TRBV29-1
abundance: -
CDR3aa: CSVEGTGTNEAFF
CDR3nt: TGCAGCGTTGAAGGGACAGGGACTAATGAAGCTTTCTTT

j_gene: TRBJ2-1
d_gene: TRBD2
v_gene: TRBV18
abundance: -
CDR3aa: CASSPPGSGKPLEQFF
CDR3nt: TGTGCCAGCTCACCACCGGGTAGCGGGAAACCTCTTGAGCAGTTCTTC

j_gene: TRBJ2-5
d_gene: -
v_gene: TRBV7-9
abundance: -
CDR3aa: CSSSKIRETQYF
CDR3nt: TGTTCCAGCAGCAAGATTAGAGAGACCCAGTACTTC

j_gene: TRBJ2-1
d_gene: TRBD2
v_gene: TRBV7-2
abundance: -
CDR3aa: CASSPGLAANEQFF
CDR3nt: TGTGCCAGCAGCCCGGGACTAGCGGCCAATGAGCAGTTCTTC

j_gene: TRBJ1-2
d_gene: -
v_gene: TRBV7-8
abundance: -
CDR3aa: CASSQSRLLAGYTPDGYTF
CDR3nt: TGTGCCAGCAGCCAAAGTCGGCTGTTGGCCGGGTATACGCCGGATGGCTACACCTTC

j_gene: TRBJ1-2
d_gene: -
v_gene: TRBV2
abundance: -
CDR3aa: CASSEALQANYGYTF
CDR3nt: TGTGCCAGCAGTGAAGCGCTTCAGGCTAACTATGGCTACACCTTC

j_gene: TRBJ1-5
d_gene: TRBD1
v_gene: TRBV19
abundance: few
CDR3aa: CASSITGQGAQPQHF
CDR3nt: TGTGCCAGTAGTATTACTGGACAGGGTGCTCAGCCCCAGCATTTT

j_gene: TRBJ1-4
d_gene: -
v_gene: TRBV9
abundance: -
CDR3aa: CASSGGRTGEKLFF
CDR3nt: TGTGCCAGCAGCGGAGGCCGAACAGGTGAAAAACTGTTTTTT

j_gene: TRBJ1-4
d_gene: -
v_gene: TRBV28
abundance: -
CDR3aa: CASSFYGERGNEKLFF
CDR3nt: TGTGCCAGCAGTTTTTACGGGGAGCGCGGTAATGAAAAACTGTTTTTT

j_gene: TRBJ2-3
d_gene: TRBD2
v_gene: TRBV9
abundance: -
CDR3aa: CASSVGLAGFTDTQYF
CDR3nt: TGTGCCAGCAGCGTGGGACTAGCGGGATTCACAGATACGCAGTATTTT

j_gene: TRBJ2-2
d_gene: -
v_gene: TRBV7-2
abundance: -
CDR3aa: CASSRERMQGIAGELFF
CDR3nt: TGTGCCAGCAGCAGAGAACGTATGCAGGGGATTGCCGGGGAGCTGTTTTTT

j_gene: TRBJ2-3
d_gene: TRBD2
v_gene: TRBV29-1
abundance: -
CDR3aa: CSVEGGEGLSDTQYF
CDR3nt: TGCAGCGTTGAAGGGGGGGAGGGCCTCTCAGATACGCAGTATTTT

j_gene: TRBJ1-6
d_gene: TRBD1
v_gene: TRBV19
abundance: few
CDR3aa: CASGRQGLDNSPLHF
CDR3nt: TGTGCCAGTGGCCGACAGGGATTGGATAATTCACCCCTCCACTTT

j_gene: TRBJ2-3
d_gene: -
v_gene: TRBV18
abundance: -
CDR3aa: CASSPIRTGSTDTQYF
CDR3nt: TGTGCCAGCTCACCAATTCGGACGGGATCGACAGATACGCAGTATTTT

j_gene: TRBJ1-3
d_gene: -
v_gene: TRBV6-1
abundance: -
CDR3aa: CASSERSGNTIYF
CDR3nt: TGTGCCAGCAGTGAGAGGTCTGGAAACACCATATATTTT

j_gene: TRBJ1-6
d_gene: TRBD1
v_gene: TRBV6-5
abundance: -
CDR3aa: CASSYSNRGNSPLHF
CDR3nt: TGTGCCAGCAGTTACAGTAACAGGGGCAATTCACCCCTCCACTTT

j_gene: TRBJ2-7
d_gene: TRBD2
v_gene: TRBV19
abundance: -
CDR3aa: CASSIASSGSYEQYF
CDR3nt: TGTGCCAGTAGTATTGCGTCTAGCGGCTCCTACGAGCAGTACTTC

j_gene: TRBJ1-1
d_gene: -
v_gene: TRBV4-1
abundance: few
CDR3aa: CASSLTENTEAFF
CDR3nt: TGCGCCAGCAGCCTTACAGAGAACACTGAAGCTTTCTTT

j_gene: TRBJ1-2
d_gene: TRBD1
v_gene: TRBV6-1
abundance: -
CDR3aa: CASSEDRGLNYGYTF
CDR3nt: TGTGCCAGCAGTGAGGACAGGGGGCTAAACTATGGCTACACCTTC

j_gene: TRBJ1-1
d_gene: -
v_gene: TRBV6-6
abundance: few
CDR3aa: CASRPPDSLNTEAFF
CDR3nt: TGTGCCAGCAGGCCCCCAGACAGCCTGAACACTGAAGCTTTCTTT

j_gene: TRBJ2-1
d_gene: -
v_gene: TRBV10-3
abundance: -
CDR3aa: CAIRGSSQTEQFF
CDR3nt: TGTGCCATTAGAGGGTCGTCTCAGACTGAGCAGTTCTTC

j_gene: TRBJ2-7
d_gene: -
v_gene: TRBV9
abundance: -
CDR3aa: CASSVEGGSEQYF
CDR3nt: TGTGCCAGCAGCGTAGAGGGAGGTTCCGAGCAGTACTTC

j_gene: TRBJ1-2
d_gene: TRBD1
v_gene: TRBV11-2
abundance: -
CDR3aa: CASSLEGQGHYGYTF
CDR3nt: TGTGCCAGCAGCTTAGAGGGACAGGGCCATTATGGCTACACCTTC

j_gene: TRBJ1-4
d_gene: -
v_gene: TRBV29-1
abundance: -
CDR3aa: CSARGQGTNEKLFF
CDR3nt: TGCAGCGCTCGAGGGCAGGGGACAAATGAAAAACTGTTTTTT

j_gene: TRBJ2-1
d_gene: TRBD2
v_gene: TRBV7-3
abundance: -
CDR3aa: CASSRKGGLAEGNEQFF
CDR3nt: TGTGCCAGCAGCAGGAAGGGCGGACTAGCGGAGGGTAATGAGCAGTTCTTC

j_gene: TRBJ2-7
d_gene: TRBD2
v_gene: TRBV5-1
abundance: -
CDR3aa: CASSLFLAGGGEQYF
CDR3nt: TGCGCCAGCAGCTTGTTCCTAGCGGGAGGGGGGGAGCAGTACTTC

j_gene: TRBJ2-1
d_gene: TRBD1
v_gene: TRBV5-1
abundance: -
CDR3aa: CASSSVGTGELF
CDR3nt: TGCGCCAGCAGCTCAGTCGGGACAGGGGAACTCTTC

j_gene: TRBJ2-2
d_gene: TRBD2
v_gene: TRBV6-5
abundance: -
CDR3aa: CASRMRLAGPRELFF
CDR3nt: TGTGCCAGCAGGATGCGACTAGCGGGACCAAGGGAGCTGTTTTTT

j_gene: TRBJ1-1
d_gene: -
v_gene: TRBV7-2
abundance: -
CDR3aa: CASSLAYGNTEAFF
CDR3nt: TGTGCCAGCAGCTTAGCGTACGGGAACACTGAAGCTTTCTTT

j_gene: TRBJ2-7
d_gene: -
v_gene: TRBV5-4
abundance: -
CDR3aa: CASSLRGGSYEQYF
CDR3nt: TGTGCCAGCAGCTTGCGGGGAGGATCCTACGAGCAGTACTTC

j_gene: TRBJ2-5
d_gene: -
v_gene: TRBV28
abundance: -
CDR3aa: CASSPWLGGGTQETQYF
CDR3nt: TGTGCCAGCAGTCCCTGGCTCGGCGGGGGCACCCAAGAGACCCAGTACTTC

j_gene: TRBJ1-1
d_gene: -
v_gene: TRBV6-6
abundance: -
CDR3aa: CASSYAQRNTEAFF
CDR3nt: TGTGCCAGCAGTTATGCACAGAGGAACACTGAAGCTTTCTTT

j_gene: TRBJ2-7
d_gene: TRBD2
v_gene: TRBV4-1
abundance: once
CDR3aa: CASSQEEAGGVYEQYF
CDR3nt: TGCGCCAGCAGCCAAGAGGAAGCGGGAGGAGTGTACGAGCAGTACTTC

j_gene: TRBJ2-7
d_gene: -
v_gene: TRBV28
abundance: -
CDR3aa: CASRLGGSRNYEQYF
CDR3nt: TGTGCCAGCAGACTCGGGGGATCACGGAACTACGAGCAGTACTTC

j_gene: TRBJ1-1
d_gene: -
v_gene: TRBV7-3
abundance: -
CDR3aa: CASSFSPSNTEAFF
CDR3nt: TGTGCCAGCAGCTTTTCCCCTTCGAACACTGAAGCTTTCTTT

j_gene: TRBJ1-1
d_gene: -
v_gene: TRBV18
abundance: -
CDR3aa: CASSPLDSEAFF
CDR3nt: TGTGCCAGCTCACCACTTGACAGTGAAGCTTTCTTT

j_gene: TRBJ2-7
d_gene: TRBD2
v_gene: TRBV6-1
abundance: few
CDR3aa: CASREGLAGSYEQYF
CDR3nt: TGTGCCAGCAGAGAGGGACTAGCGGGATCCTACGAGCAGTACTTC

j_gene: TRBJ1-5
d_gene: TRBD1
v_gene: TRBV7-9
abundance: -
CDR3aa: CSSSLDTGGLRNQPQHF
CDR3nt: TGTTCCAGCAGCTTAGACACAGGGGGTCTAAGGAATCAGCCCCAGCATTTT

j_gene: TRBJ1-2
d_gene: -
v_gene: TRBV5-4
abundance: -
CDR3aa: CASSLQQTDYGYTF
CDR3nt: TGTGCCAGCAGCTTGCAGCAGACAGATTATGGCTACACCTTC

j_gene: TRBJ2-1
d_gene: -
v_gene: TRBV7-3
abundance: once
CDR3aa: CASSQDSNEQFF
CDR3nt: TGTGCCAGCAGCCAAGACTCCAATGAGCAGTTCTTC

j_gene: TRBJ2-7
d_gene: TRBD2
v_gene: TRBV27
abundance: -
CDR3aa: CASSLSGGGESSYEQYF
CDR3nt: TGTGCCAGCAGTTTATCGGGGGGGGGAGAGAGCTCCTACGAGCAGTACTTC